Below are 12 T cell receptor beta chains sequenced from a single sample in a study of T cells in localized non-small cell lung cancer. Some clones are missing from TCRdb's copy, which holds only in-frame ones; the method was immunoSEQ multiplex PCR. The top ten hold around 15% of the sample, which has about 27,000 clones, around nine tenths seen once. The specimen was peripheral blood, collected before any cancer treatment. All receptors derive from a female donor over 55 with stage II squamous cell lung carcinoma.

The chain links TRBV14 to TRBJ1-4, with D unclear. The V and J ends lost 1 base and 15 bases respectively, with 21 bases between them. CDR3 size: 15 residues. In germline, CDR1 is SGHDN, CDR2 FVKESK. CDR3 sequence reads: CASSQAGTGRAAVFF. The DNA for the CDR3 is TGTGCCAGCAGCCAAGCGGGAACGGGTCGTGCGGCGGTGTTTTTT.

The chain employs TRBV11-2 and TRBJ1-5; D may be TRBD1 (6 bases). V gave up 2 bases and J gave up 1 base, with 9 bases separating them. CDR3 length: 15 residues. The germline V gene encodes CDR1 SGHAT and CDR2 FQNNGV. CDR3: CASSLMGQSNQPQHF. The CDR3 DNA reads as TGTGCCAGCAGCTTAATGGGACAAAGCAATCAGCCCCAGCATTTT.

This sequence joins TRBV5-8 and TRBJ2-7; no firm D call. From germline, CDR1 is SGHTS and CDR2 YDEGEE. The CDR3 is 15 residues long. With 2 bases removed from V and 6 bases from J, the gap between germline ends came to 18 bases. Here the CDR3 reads CASSFGARPPPEQYF. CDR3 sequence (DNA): TGTGCCAGCAGCTTCGGCGCGAGGCCCCCCCCCGAGCAGTACTTC.

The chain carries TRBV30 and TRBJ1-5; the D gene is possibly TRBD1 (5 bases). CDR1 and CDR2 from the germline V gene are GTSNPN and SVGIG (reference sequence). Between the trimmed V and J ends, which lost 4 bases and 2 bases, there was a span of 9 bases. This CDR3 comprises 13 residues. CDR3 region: CAWTRDGNQPQHF. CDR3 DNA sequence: TGTGCCTGGACCAGGGATGGCAATCAGCCCCAGCATTTT.

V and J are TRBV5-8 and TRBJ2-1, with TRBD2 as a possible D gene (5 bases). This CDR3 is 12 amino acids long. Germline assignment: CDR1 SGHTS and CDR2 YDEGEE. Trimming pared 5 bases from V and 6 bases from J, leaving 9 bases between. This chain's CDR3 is CASRSGGNEQFF. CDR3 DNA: TGTGCCAGCAGGAGTGGAGGCAATGAGCAGTTCTTC. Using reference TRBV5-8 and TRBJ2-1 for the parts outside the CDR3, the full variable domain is EAGVTQSPTHLIKTRGQQATLRCSPISGHTSVYWYQQALGLGLQFLLWYDEGEERNRGNFPPRFSGRQFPNYSSELNVNALELEDSALYLCASRSGGNEQFFGPGTRLTVL.

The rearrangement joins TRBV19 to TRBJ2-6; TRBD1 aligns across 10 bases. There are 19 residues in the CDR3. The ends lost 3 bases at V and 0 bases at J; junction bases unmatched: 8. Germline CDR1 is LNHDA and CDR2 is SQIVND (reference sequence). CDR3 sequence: CASSITGQGMSSGANVLTF. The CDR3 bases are TGTGCCAGTAGTATTACGGGACAGGGGATGAGCTCTGGGGCCAACGTCCTGACTTTC. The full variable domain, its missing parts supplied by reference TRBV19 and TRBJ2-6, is DGGITQSPKYLFRKEGQNVTLSCEQNLNHDAMYWYRQDPGQGLRLIYYSQIVNDFQKGDIAEGYSVSREKKESFPLTVTSAQKNPTAFYLCASSITGQGMSSGANVLTFGAGSRLTVL.

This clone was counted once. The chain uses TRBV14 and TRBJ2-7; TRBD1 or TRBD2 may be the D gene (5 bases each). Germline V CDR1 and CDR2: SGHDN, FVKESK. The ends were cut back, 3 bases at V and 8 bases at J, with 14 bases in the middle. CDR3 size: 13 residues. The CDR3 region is CASSQGPTGKQYF. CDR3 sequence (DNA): TGTGCCAGCAGCCAGGGACCAACGGGGAAGCAGTACTTC.

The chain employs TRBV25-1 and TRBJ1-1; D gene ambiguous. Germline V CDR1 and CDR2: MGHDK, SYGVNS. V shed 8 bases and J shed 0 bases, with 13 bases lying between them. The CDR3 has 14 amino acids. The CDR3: CASRASWVNTEAFF. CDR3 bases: TGTGCCAGCCGGGCTAGCTGGGTGAACACTGAAGCTTTCTTT.

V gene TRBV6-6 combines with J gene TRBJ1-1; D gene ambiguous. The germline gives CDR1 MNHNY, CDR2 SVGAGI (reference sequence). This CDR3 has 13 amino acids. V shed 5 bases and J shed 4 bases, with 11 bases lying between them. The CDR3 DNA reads TGTGCCAGCAGTCCCGGTGGGAGCACTGAAGCTTTCTTT. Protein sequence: CASSPGGSTEAFF.

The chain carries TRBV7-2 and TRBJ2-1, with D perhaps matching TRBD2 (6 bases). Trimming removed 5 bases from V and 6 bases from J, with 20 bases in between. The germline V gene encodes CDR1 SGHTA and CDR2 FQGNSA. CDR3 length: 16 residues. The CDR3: CASSIPPGGVTNEQFF. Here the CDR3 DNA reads TGTGCCAGCAGCATCCCTCCGGGCGGGGTGACCAATGAGCAGTTCTTC.

CDR3 nucleotide sequence: TGTGCCAGCAGCCTCAGACAGGGACAAATGTTGCAGTTCTTC. Translated: CASSLRQGQMLQFF. The V gene is TRBV7-2, the J gene TRBJ2-1, with 7 positions matching TRBD1. The CDR3 extends over 14 amino acids. Unmatched junction bases numbered 13, after V lost 5 bases and J lost 12 bases. From germline, CDR1 is SGHTA and CDR2 FQGNSA.

CDR3 region: CASVPDGFNEKLFF. The DNA for the CDR3 is TGTGCCAGCGTCCCAGACGGTTTTAATGAAAAACTGTTTTTT. V and J are TRBV19 and TRBJ1-4; D is ambiguous. CDR3 length: 14 residues. CDR1 is LNHDA, CDR2 SQIVND, per germline (reference sequence). The V and J ends lost 9 bases and 4 bases respectively, with 15 bases between them. Complete variable domain (other parts from reference TRBV19 and TRBJ1-4): DGGITQSPKYLFRKEGQNVTLSCEQNLNHDAMYWYRQDPGQGLRLIYYSQIVNDFQKGDIAEGYSVSREKKESFPLTVTSAQKNPTAFYLCASVPDGFNEKLFFGSGTQLSVL.